This T cell receptor (beta chain) was recorded in a study of blood T cell repertoires in COVID-19. In the study overall: Acute-phase and convalescent COVID-19 samples originated in the United States, Italy and Spain.

Method: immunoSEQ multiplex PCR; TCRdb's copy keeps in-frame clones and lacks some. The table shows roughly 260,000 clones, with 82% occurring only once. The germline gives CDR1 MDHEN, CDR2 SYDVKM. Between the trimmed V and J ends, which lost 1 base and 3 bases, there was a span of 10 bases. The CDR3 is 15 amino acids. The genes are TRBV28 and TRBJ1-5; a possible D gene is TRBD1 (5 bases). The TCR was taken from a woman of 80 years or more with active or convalescent COVID-19. The sequencing sample was made of peripheral blood. CDR3 loop: CASSLLGEVNQPQHF. As DNA, the CDR3 is TGTGCCAGCAGTTTATTGGGGGAGGTCAATCAGCCCCAGCATTTT.